This T cell receptor (beta chain) appears in the sequencing data of a study of shared clonotypes between healthy human individuals. This CDR3 is 14 amino acids long. In germline, CDR1 is SEHNR, CDR2 FQNEAQ (reference sequence). V was pared by 1 base and J by 7 bases, with 7 bases of the junction left unmatched. TCRdb's table, derived via immunoSEQ multiplex PCR, lists solely in-frame clones and lacks some. The table lists approximately 740,000 clones, around 74% of them singletons. The TCR comes from a woman in her thirties in good health. The chain recombines TRBV7-9 with TRBJ2-7, with 7 bases that match TRBD1. Sequencing was done on a sample of memory CD4+ T cells sorted from blood. Subset: CD45RA-negative fraction. CDR3: CASSLGTGASEQYF. For the CDR3, the DNA is TGTGCCAGCAGCTTAGGAACAGGGGCGAGTGAGCAGTACTTC. The full variable domain, its missing parts supplied by reference TRBV7-9 and TRBJ2-7, is DTGVSQNPRHKITKRGQNVTFRCDPISEHNRLYWYRQTLGQGPEFLTYFQNEAQLEKSRLLSDRFSAERPKGSFSTLEIQRTEQGDSAMYLCASSLGTGASEQYFGPGTRLTVT.